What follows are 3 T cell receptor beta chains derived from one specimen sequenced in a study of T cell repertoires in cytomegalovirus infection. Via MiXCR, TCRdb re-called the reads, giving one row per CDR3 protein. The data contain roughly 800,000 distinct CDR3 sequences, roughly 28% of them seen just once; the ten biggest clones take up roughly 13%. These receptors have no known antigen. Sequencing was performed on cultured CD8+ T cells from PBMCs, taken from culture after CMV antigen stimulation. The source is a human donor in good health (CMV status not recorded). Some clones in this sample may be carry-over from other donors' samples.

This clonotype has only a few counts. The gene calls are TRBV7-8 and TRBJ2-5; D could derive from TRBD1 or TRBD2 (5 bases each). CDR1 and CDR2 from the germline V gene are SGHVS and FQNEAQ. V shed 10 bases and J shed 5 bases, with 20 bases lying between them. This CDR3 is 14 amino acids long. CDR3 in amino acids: CATISSGYRETQYF. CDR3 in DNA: TGTGCCACGATATCTTCGGGGTACAGGGAGACCCAGTACTTC.

CDR3 DNA sequence: TGTGCCAGCAGTCCTCAACCGGTCACCGGGGAGCTGTTTTTT. This translates into CASSPQPVTGELFF. The chain carries TRBV6-4 and TRBJ2-2; D gene ambiguous. Trimming pared 5 bases from V and 4 bases from J, leaving 11 bases between. Germline V gene data show CDR1 as MRHNA and CDR2 as SNTAGT. This CDR3 contains 14 residues.

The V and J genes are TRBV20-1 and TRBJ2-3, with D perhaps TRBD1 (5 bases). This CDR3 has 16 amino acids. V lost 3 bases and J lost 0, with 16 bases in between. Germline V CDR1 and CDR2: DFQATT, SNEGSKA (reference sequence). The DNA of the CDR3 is TGCAGTGCTAGCCAAGGGGCCGGGCCTAGCACAGATACGCAGTATTTT. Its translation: CSASQGAGPSTDTQYF.